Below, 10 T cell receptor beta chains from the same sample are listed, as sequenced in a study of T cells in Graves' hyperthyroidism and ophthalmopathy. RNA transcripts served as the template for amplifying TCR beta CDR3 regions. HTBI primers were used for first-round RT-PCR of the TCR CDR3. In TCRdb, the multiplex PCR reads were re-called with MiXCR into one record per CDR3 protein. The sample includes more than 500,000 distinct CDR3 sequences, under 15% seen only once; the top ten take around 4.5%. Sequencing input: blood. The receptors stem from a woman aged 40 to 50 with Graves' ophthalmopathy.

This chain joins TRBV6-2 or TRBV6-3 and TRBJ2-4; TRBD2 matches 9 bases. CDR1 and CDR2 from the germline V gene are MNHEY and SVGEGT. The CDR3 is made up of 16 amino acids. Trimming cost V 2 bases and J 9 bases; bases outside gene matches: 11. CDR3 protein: CASSYVAGDVGSIQYF. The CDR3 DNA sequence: TGTGCCAGCAGTTACGTAGCGGGAGATGTGGGGTCCATTCAGTACTTC.

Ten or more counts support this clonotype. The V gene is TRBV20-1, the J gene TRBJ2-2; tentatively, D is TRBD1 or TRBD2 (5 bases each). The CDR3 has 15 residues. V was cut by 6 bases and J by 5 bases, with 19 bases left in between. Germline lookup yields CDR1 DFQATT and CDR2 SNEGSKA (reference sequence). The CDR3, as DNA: TGCAGTGCCGCCCGACCTTCCGGGGCAACCGGGGAGCTGTTTTTT. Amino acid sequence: CSAARPSGATGELFF.

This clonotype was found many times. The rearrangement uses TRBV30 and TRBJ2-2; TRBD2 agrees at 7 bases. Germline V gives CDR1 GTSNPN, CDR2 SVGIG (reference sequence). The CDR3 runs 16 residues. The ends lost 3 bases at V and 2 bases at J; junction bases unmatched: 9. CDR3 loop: CAWRSAGYYNTGELFF. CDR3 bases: TGTGCCTGGAGATCAGCGGGATATTATAACACCGGGGAGCTGTTTTTT.

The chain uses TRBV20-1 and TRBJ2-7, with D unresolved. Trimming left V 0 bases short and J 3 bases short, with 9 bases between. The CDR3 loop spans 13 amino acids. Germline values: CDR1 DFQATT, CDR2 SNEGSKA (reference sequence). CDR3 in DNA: TGCAGTGCTAGAGACAAACCAGACTACGAGCAGTACTTC. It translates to CSARDKPDYEQYF.

CDR3 coding DNA: TGTGCCAGCAGCCAAGATTTGTCCAATTACATTCAGTACTTC. It specifies CASSQDLSNYIQYF. The chain combines TRBV4-2 with TRBJ2-4; no clear D. This CDR3 is built from 14 residues. V was shortened by 0 bases and J by 8 bases, with 11 bases between the two germline ends. CDR1 LGHNA and CDR2 YNFKEQ come from the germline V gene.

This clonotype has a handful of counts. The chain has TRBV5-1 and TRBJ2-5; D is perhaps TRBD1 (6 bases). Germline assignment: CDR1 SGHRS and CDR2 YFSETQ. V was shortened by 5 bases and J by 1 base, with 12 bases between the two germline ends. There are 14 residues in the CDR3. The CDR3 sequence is CASRVGTFQETQYF. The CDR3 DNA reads TGCGCCAGCAGGGTGGGGACATTCCAAGAGACCCAGTACTTC. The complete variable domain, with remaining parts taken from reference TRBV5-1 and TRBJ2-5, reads KAGVTQTPRYLIKTRGQQVTLSCSPISGHRSVSWYQQTPGQGLQFLFEYFSETQRNKGNFPGRFSGRQFSNSRSEMNVSTLELGDSALYLCASRVGTFQETQYFGPGTRLLVL.

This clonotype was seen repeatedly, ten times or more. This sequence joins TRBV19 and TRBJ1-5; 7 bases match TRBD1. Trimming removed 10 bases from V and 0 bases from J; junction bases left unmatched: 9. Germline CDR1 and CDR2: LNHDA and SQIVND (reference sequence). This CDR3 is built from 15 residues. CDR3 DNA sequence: TGTGCCACCCGACCTGGGACAGATAGCAATCAGCCCCAGCATTTT. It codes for CATRPGTDSNQPQHF.

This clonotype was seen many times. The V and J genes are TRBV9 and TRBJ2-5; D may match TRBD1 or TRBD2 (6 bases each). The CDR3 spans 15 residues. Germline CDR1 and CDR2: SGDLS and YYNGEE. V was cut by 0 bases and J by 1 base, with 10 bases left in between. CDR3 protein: CASSVERGVQETQYF. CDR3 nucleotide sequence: TGTGCCAGCAGCGTAGAAAGGGGGGTCCAAGAGACCCAGTACTTC.

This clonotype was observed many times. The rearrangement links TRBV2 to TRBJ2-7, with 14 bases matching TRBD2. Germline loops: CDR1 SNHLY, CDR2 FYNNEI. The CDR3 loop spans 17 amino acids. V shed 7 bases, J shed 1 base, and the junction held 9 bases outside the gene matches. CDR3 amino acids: CASITPGLAGESYEQYF. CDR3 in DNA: TGTGCCAGCATCACCCCGGGACTAGCGGGAGAGTCCTACGAGCAGTACTTC.

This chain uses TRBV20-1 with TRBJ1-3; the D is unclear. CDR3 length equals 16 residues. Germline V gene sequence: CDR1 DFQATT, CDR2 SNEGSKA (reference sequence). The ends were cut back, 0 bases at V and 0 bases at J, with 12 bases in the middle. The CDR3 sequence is CSARDTLRGSGNTIYF. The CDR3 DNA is TGCAGTGCTAGAGATACGCTGCGGGGCTCTGGAAACACCATATATTTT.